This T cell receptor beta chain is from a study of CD8+ T cells in alopecia areata. Germline loops: CDR1 SQVTM, CDR2 ANQGSEA. The CDR3 runs 13 residues. The ends were cut back, 7 bases at V and 15 bases at J, with 25 bases in the middle. With respect to this clone: Its antigen remains unidentified.

Following RNA extraction, reverse transcription yielded cDNA that acted as the sequencing template. The data were produced by immunoSEQ multiplex PCR, yet TCRdb's version contains in-frame clones alone and is incomplete. The sample carries fewer than 90,000 clones, roughly 51% recorded once. Study-level results: Compared with mice, patients displayed less clear TCR sharing, possibly for HLA-related reasons. Relative to normal scalp, lesional scalp, especially alopecia totalis/universalis, showed higher clonality.

V is TRBV29-1 and J is TRBJ2-4; possibly TRBD1 or TRBD2 for D (7 bases each). Input material: NKG2D-high CD8+ T cells sorted from blood. This TCR was sampled from a human donor with alopecia areata. The CDR3 protein is CSAEGGDREYVYF. CDR3 DNA sequence: TGCAGCGCTGAGGGGGGGGACAGAGAGTATGTGTACTTC.